A selection of T cell receptor beta chains follows, all from one sample in a study of naive and memory T cell subsets. MiXCR, applied by TCRdb to the UMI-ligation and nested PCR reads, yields one record per CDR3 protein. The sample holds roughly 36,000 distinct CDR3 sequences; approximately 9.9% are singletons and the top ten take approximately 4.1%. This sample comprised skin, obtained from a tuberculin skin test site. These receptors all stem from an adult in good health. Both conserved end residues are part of each CDR3. The order of the fields is clone size, J gene, D gene, V gene, CDR3 protein, CDR3 DNA. A D gene is named only where the DNA matches it firmly. A row's size may be missing; if present it is once, few, many or a size class.

many TRBJ2-7 NA TRBV6-1 CASSEVYGSEGPYEQYF TGTGCCAGCAGTGAAGTATACGGCAGTGAGGGTCCCTACGAGCAGTACTTC
few TRBJ1-1 TRBD1 TRBV20-1 CSARSRQGNTEAFF TGCAGTGCTAGATCGCGACAGGGGAACACTGAAGCTTTCTTT
many TRBJ2-2 TRBD1 TRBV6-4 CASSDGTGNTGELFF TGTGCCAGCAGTGACGGGACAGGGAACACCGGGGAGCTGTTTTTT
many TRBJ2-5 NA TRBV9 CASSVVGETQYF TGTGCCAGCAGCGTAGTGGGAGAGACCCAGTACTTC
NA TRBJ2-1 NA TRBV18 CASSPLTRDSSSRSYNEQFF TGTGCCAGCTCACCACTAACACGGGACTCAAGTTCCCGCTCCTACAATGAGCAGTTCTTC
NA TRBJ2-2 NA TRBV28 CASTFPADQDFRELFF TGTGCCAGCACCTTCCCCGCGGATCAAGACTTCCGGGAGCTGTTTTTT
NA TRBJ1-6 TRBD1 TRBV5-1 CASSYATGSNSPLHF TGCGCCAGCAGCTACGCGACAGGGTCTAATTCACCCCTCCACTTT
many TRBJ2-2 NA TRBV4-2 CASSQAAGGRRAGGTGELFF TGTGCCAGCAGCCAAGCTGCAGGGGGCAGGCGAGCGGGAGGCACCGGGGAGCTGTTTTTT
few TRBJ2-7 TRBD2 TRBV5-1 CASSCGTSGSPGSDEQYF TGCGCCAGCAGCTGCGGGACTAGCGGGAGCCCCGGGTCCGACGAGCAGTACTTC
many TRBJ2-1 NA TRBV14 CASSQPATNEQFF TGTGCCAGCAGCCAACCGGCTACCAATGAGCAGTTCTTC
NA TRBJ1-1 TRBD1 TRBV28 CASSSGGRATEAFF TGTGCCAGCAGTTCAGGGGGACGAGCAACTGAAGCTTTCTTT
many TRBJ2-3 TRBD1 TRBV29-1 CSVGTGADTQYF TGCAGCGTTGGGACAGGCGCAGATACGCAGTATTTT
few TRBJ2-7 NA TRBV21-1 CASSPREGQGAYEQYF TGTGCCAGCAGCCCCCGAGAGGGACAGGGGGCCTACGAGCAGTACTTC
many TRBJ2-3 TRBD2 TRBV27 CASKIGGDTQYF TGTGCCAGCAAAATCGGGGGGGATACGCAGTATTTT
medium-sized TRBJ2-7 NA TRBV6-1 CASSVGGGNEQYF TGTGCCAGCTCGGTCGGTGGGGGGAACGAGCAGTACTTC
few TRBJ2-3 TRBD1 TRBV12-3/TRBV12-4 CASSRTGFADTQYF TGTGCCAGCAGTCGGACAGGGTTCGCAGATACGCAGTATTTT
few TRBJ2-5 NA TRBV9 CASSPRTAEETQYF TGTGCCAGCAGCCCCCGGACTGCTGAAGAGACCCAGTACTTC
many TRBJ1-1 NA TRBV6-1 CASIRPGVNTEAFF TGTGCCAGCATCCGTCCGGGGGTAAACACTGAAGCTTTCTTT
NA TRBJ1-2 NA TRBV9 CASSANREHDYGYTF TGTGCCAGCAGCGCAAACAGGGAACACGACTATGGCTACACCTTC
NA TRBJ1-1 TRBD1 TRBV20-1 CSARDRNMNTEAFF TGCAGTGCTAGGGACAGGAATATGAACACTGAAGCTTTCTTT
many TRBJ1-1 NA TRBV12-3/TRBV12-4 CASSRHPRNTEAFF TGTGCCAGCAGTCGACACCCTAGGAACACTGAAGCTTTCTTT
few TRBJ2-1 TRBD1 TRBV24-1 CATSDWGTGVNEQFF TGTGCCACCAGTGACTGGGGGACAGGGGTAAATGAGCAGTTCTTC
few TRBJ1-1 NA TRBV5-5 CASSLEWGGTEAFF TGTGCCAGCAGCTTGGAGTGGGGCGGCACTGAAGCTTTCTTT
many TRBJ2-5 NA TRBV4-1 CASSHEEGDGSQYF TGCGCCAGCAGCCATGAGGAGGGGGACGGGTCCCAGTACTTC
few TRBJ2-3 NA TRBV25-1 CASSENRVGTSDTQYF TGTGCCAGCAGTGAGAACAGGGTGGGGACTTCAGATACGCAGTATTTT
few TRBJ1-1 NA TRBV20-1 CSASRNDLNTEAFF TGCAGTGCTAGCCGTAATGACTTGAACACTGAAGCTTTCTTT
NA TRBJ1-5 NA TRBV30 CAWSVLGQGQQPQHF TGTGCCTGGAGTGTACTCGGGCAGGGACAACAGCCCCAGCATTTT
few TRBJ2-5 NA TRBV3-1 CASSQDKHNQETQYF TGTGCCAGCAGCCAAGACAAACACAACCAAGAGACCCAGTACTTC
few TRBJ2-3 NA TRBV20-1 CSAYRDGRFFRDTQYF TGCAGTGCTTACCGGGACGGACGCTTTTTTAGGGATACGCAGTATTTT
NA TRBJ2-7 TRBD1 TRBV30 CAWRPGGQGAYEQYF TGTGCCTGGAGGCCTGGGGGACAGGGGGCCTACGAGCAGTACTTC
many TRBJ2-2 NA TRBV7-6 CASSQPQGAGTGELFF TGTGCCAGCAGCCAGCCACAGGGCGCGGGCACCGGGGAGCTGTTTTTT
NA TRBJ2-1 TRBD2 TRBV27 CASSPTWGLGSYNEQFF TGTGCCAGCAGTCCCACCTGGGGACTAGGGTCCTACAATGAGCAGTTCTTC
NA TRBJ2-1 TRBD2 TRBV11-3 CASKEGGGSYNEQFF TGTGCCAGCAAGGAGGGCGGGGGCTCCTACAATGAGCAGTTCTTC
NA TRBJ2-7 NA TRBV11-2 CASREVYEQYF TGTGCCAGTAGGGAGGTTTACGAGCAGTACTTC
few TRBJ2-5 TRBD2 TRBV19 CASRLAGETQYF TGTGCCAGTCGTCTAGCGGGAGAGACCCAGTACTTC
NA TRBJ2-7 NA TRBV7-2 CASSRVVWDEQYF TGTGCCAGCAGCCGCGTGGTATGGGACGAGCAGTACTTC
many TRBJ2-2 TRBD1 TRBV30 CAWNPGTGYTGELFF TGTGCCTGGAACCCCGGGACAGGGTACACCGGGGAGCTGTTTTTT
many TRBJ1-3 NA TRBV12-3/TRBV12-4 CASSFDRDSGNTIYF TGTGCCAGCAGTTTTGACAGAGACTCTGGAAACACCATATATTTT
many TRBJ2-3 NA TRBV5-1 CASRLGLPNTDTQYF TGCGCCAGCAGATTGGGACTCCCTAACACAGATACGCAGTATTTT
few TRBJ2-7 TRBD1 TRBV7-9 CASSSRDRNIHEQYF TGTGCCAGCAGCAGCCGGGACAGGAACATCCACGAGCAGTACTTC
many TRBJ1-1 NA TRBV12-3/TRBV12-4 CASSFGGVGTEAFF TGTGCCAGCAGTTTCGGGGGGGTGGGGACTGAAGCCTTCTTT
many TRBJ1-2 NA TRBV18 CASSPQGTNYGYTF TGTGCCAGCTCACCACAGGGTACTAACTATGGCTACACCTTC
NA TRBJ2-3 NA TRBV30 CAWDIAGGTDTQYF TGTGCCTGGGACATTGCAGGGGGCACAGATACGCAGTATTTT
many TRBJ1-1 TRBD1 TRBV20-1 CSARTGTENTEAFF TGCAGTGCTAGAACCGGGACAGAGAACACTGAAGCTTTCTTT
NA TRBJ2-1 TRBD2 TRBV6-5 CASSPGLNFNEQFF TGTGCCAGCAGTCCGGGACTAAATTTCAATGAGCAGTTCTTC
NA TRBJ2-2 NA TRBV5-1 CASSFIGPGNTGELFF TGCGCCAGCAGCTTCATAGGACCGGGGAACACCGGGGAGCTGTTTTTT
many TRBJ2-1 TRBD2 TRBV18 CASSGLAGGPGNEQFF TGTGCCAGCTCCGGACTAGCGGGAGGGCCGGGGAATGAGCAGTTCTTC